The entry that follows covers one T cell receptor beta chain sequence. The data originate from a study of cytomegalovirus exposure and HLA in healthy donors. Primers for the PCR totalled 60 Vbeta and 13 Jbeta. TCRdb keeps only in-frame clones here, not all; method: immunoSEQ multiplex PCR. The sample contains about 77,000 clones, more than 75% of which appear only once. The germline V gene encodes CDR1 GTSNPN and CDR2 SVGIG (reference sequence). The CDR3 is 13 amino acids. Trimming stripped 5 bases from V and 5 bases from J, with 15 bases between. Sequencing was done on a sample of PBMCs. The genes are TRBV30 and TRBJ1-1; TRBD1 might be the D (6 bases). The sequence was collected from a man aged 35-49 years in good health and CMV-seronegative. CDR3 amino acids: CAWDTGLGTEAFF. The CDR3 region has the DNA TGTGCCTGGGATACAGGGCTGGGAACTGAAGCTTTCTTT.